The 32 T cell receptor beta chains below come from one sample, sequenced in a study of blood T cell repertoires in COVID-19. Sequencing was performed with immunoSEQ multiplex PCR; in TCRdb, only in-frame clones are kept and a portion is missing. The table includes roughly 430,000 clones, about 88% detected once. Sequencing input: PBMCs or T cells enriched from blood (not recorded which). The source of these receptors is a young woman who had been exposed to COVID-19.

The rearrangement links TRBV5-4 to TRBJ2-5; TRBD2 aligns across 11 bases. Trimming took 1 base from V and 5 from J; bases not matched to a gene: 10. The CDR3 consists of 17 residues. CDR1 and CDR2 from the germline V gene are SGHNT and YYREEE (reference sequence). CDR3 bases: TGTGCCAGCAGCTTGCGGGGGGCTAGCGGGAGGATGGAGACCCAGTACTTC. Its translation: CASSLRGASGRMETQYF.

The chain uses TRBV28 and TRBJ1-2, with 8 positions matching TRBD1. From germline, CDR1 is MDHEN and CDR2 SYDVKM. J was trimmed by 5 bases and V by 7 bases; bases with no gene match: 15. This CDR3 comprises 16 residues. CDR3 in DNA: TGTGCCAGCACCGTTCCCGGGACAGGCTTCATTTATGGCTACACCTTC. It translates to CASTVPGTGFIYGYTF.

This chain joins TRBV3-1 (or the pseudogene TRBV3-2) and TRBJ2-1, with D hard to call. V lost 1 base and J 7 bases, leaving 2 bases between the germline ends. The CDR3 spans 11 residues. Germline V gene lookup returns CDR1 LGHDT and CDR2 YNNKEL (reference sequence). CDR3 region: CASSQANEQFF. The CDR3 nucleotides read TGTGCCAGCAGCCAAGCAAATGAGCAGTTCTTC.

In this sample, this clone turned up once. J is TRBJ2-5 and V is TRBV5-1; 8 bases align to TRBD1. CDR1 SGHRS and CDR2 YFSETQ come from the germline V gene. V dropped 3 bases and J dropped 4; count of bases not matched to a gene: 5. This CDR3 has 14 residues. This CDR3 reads CASSWFRGPETQYF. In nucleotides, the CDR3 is TGCGCCAGCAGCTGGTTCAGGGGGCCAGAGACCCAGTACTTC.

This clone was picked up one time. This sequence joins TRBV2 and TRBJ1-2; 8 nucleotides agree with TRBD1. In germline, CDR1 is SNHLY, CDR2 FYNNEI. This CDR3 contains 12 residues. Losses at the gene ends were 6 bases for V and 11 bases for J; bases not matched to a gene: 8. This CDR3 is CASRVTTGGYTF. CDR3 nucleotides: TGTGCCAGCAGGGTGACCACAGGGGGGTACACCTTC.

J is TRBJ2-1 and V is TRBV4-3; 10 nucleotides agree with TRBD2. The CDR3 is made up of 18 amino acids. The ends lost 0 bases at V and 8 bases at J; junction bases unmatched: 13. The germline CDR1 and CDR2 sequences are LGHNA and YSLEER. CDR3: CASSQEPFSGGPFDEQFF. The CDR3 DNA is TGCGCCAGCAGCCAAGAGCCTTTTAGCGGGGGGCCGTTCGATGAGCAGTTCTTC.

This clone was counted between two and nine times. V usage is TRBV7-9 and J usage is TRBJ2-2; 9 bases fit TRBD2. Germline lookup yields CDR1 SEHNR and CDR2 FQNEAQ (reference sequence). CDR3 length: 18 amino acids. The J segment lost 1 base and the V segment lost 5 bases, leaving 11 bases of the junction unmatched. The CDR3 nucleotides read TGTGCCAGCAGCCCGATAGCGGGGGCTGATTTGAACACCGGGGAGCTGTTTTTT. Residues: CASSPIAGADLNTGELFF.

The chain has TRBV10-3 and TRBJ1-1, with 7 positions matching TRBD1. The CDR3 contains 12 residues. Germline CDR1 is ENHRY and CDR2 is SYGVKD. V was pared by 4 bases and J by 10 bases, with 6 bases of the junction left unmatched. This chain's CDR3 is CAISVRDSGAFF. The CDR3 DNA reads TGTGCCATCAGTGTCCGGGACAGCGGAGCTTTCTTT.

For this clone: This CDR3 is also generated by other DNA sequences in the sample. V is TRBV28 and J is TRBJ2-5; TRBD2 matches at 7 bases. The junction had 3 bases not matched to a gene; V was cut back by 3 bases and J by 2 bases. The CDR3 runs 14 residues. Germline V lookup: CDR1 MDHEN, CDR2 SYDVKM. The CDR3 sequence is CASSLGGRQETQYF. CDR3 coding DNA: TGTGCCAGCAGTTTGGGCGGGAGACAAGAGACCCAGTACTTC.

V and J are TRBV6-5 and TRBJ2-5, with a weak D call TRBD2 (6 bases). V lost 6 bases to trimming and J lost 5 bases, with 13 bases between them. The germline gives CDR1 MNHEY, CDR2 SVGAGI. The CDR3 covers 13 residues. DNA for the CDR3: TGTGCCAGCAGACTCGACGGAGGGGAGACCCAGTACTTC. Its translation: CASRLDGGETQYF.

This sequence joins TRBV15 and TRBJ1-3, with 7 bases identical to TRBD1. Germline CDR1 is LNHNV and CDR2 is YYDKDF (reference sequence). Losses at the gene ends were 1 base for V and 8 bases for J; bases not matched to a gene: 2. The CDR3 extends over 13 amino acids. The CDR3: CATSRGQGDTIYF. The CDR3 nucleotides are TGTGCCACCAGCAGAGGACAGGGCGACACCATATATTTT. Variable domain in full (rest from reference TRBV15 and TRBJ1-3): DAMVIQNPRYQVTQFGKPVTLSCSQTLNHNVMYWYQQKSSQAPKLLFHYYDKDFNNEADTPDNFQSRRPNTSFCFLDIRSPGLGDTAMYLCATSRGQGDTIYFGEGSWLTVV.

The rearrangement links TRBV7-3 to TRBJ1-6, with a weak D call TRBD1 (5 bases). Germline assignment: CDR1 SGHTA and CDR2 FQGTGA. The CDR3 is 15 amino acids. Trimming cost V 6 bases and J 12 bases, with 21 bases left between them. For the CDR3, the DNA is TGTGCCAGCAGTCGTACAGGTGCCCGGGGGGAACCCCTCCACTTT. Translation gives CASSRTGARGEPLHF.

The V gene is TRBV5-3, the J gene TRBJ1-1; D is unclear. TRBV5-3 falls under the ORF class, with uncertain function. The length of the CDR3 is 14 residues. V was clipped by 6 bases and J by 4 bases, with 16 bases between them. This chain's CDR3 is CARTAGGEITEAFF. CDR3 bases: TGTGCCAGAACGGCGGGTGGGGAGATCACTGAAGCTTTCTTT.

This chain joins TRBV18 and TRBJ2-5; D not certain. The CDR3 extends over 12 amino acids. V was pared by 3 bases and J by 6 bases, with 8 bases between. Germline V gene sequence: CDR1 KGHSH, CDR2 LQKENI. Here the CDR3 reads CASSPSTQTQYF. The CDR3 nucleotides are TGTGCCAGCTCACCGAGCACCCAGACCCAGTACTTC.

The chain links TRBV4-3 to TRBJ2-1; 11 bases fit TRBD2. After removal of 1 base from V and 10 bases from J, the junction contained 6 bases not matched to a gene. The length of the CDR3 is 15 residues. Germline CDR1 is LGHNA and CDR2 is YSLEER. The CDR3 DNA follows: TGCGCCAGCAGCCAAGGCCTAGCGGGGGGAGGCGAGCAGTTCTTC. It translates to CASSQGLAGGGEQFF.

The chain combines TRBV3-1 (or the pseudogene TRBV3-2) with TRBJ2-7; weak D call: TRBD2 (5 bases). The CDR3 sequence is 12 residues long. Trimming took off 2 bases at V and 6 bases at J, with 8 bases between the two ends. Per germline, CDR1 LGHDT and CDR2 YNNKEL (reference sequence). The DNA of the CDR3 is TGTGCCAGCAGCCAATACCGGGGCGAGCAGTACTTC. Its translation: CASSQYRGEQYF.

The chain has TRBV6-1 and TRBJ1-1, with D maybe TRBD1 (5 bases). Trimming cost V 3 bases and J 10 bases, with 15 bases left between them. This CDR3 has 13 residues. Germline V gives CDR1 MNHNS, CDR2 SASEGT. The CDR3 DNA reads TGTGCCAGCAGTGAGGGGGGGGGTTCGGGAGCTTTCTTT. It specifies CASSEGGGSGAFF.

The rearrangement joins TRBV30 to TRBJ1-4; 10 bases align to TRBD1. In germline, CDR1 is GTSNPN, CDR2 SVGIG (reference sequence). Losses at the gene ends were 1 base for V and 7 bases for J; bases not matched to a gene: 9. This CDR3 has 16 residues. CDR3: CAWSALSGQGTEKLFF. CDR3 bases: TGTGCCTGGAGTGCTCTATCGGGACAGGGGACTGAAAAACTGTTTTTT.

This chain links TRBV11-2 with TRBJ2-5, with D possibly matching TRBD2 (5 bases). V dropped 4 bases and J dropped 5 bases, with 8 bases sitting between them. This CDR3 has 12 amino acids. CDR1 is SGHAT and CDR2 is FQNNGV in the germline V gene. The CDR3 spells CASSSPGETQYF. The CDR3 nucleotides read TGTGCCAGCAGCTCTCCGGGGGAGACCCAGTACTTC. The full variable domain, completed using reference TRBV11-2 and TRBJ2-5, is EAGVAQSPRYKIIEKRQSVAFWCNPISGHATLYWYQQILGQGPKLLIQFQNNGVVDDSQLPKDRFSAERLKGVDSTLKIQPAKLEDSAVYLCASSSPGETQYFGPGTRLLVL.

CDR3 protein: CASSRTGSSYNEQFF. The DNA for the CDR3 is TGTGCCAGCAGCCGGACAGGGAGCTCCTACAATGAGCAGTTCTTC. The rearrangement joins TRBV7-8 to TRBJ2-1, with TRBD1 identical over 8 bases. Germline CDR1 reads SGHVS; CDR2 reads FQNEAQ. V was clipped by 5 bases and J by 0 bases; unmatched bases: 3. This CDR3 spans 15 amino acids. Supplemented by reference TRBV7-8 and TRBJ2-1, the full variable domain reads GAGVSQSPRYKVAKRGQDVALRCDPISGHVSLFWYQQALGQGPEFLTYFQNEAQLDKSGLPSDRFFAERPEGSVSTLKIQRTQQEDSAVYLCASSRTGSSYNEQFFGPGTRLTVL.

DNA of the CDR3: TGTGCCAGCAGTTTCTACAGGGATAACACTGAAGCTTTCTTT. This encodes CASSFYRDNTEAFF. V is TRBV27 and J is TRBJ1-1; D possibly corresponds to TRBD1 (6 bases). CDR1 is MNHEY, CDR2 SMNVEV, per germline (reference sequence). The CDR3 totals 14 residues. Trimming removed 3 bases at V and 2 bases at J, with 10 bases between.

The CDR3 nucleotides are TGCGCCAGCAGTGAGGCGTGGGAAGAGGGCGAGCAGTACTTC. This codes for CASSEAWEEGEQYF. This chain uses TRBV10-1 with TRBJ2-7, with TRBD2 as a possible D gene (5 bases). Per the germline V gene, CDR1 is WNHNN and CDR2 is SYGVQD (reference sequence). The CDR3 consists of 14 residues. Trimming left V 2 bases short and J 6 bases short, with 14 bases between.

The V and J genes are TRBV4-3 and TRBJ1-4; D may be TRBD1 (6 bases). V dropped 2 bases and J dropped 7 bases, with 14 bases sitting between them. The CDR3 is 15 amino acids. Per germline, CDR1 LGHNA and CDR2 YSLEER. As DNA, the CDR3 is TGCGCCAGCAGCCAATGGGAGGGGGGATCTGAAAAACTGTTTTTT. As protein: CASSQWEGGSEKLFF.

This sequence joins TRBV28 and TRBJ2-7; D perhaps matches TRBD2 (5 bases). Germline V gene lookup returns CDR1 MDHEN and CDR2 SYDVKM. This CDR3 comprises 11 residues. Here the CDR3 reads CASGLHYEQYF. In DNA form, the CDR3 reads TGTGCGAGCGGACTGCACTACGAGCAGTACTTC.

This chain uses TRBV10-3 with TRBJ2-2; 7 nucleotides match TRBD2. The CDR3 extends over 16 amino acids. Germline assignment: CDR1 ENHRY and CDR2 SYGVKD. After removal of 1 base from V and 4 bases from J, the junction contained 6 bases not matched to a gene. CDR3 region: CAISEWGGFSTGELFF. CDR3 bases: TGTGCCATCAGTGAGTGGGGGGGATTTAGCACCGGGGAGCTGTTTTTT.

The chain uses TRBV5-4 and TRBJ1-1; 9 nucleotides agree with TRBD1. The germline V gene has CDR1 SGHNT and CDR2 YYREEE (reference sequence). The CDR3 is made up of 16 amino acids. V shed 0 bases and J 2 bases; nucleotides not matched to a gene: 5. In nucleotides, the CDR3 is TGTGCCAGCAGCTTGGCCGGGGGACAGGGTAACACTGAAGCTTTCTTT. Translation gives CASSLAGGQGNTEAFF.

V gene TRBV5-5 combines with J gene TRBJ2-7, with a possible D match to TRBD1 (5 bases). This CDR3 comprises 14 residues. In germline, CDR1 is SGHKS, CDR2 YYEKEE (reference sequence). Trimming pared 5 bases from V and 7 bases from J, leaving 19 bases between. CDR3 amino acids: CASSDDPGQGEQYF. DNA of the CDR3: TGTGCCAGCAGTGATGATCCGGGTCAGGGAGAGCAGTACTTC.

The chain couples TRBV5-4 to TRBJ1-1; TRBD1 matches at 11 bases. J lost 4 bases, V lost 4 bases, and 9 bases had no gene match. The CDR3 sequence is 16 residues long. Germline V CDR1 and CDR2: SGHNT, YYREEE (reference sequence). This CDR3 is CASSPEDRGLFTEAFF. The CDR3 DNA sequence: TGTGCCAGCAGCCCCGAGGACAGGGGGCTGTTCACTGAAGCTTTCTTT.

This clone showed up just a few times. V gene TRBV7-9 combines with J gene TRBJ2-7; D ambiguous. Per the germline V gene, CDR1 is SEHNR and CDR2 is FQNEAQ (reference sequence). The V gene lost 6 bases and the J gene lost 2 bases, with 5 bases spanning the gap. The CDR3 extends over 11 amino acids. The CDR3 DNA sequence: TGTGCCAGCAGTGTTACCTACGAGCAGTACTTC. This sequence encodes CASSVTYEQYF.

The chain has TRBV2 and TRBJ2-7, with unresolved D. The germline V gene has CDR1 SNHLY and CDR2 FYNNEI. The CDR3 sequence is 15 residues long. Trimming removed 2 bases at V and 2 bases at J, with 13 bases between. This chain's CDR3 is CASSETPGSTYEQYF. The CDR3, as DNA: TGTGCCAGCAGTGAAACCCCCGGGTCAACCTACGAGCAGTACTTC.

CDR3 coding DNA: TGTGCCAGCAGTTACTCCCTCAGGACGGCGGGTGAAAAACTGTTTTTT. Its translation is CASSYSLRTAGEKLFF. This chain uses TRBV6-2 or TRBV6-3 with TRBJ1-4; D remains ambiguous. The CDR3 is 16 amino acids. Germline V CDR1 and CDR2: MNHEY, SVGEGT. V shed 0 bases and J shed 7 bases, with 15 bases lying between them.

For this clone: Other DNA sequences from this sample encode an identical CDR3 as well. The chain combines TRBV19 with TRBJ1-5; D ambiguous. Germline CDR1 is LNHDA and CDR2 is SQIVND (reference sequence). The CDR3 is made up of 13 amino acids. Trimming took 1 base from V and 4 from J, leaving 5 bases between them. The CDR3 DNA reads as TGTGCCAGTAGTATAGCCCTTAATCAGCCCCAGCATTTT. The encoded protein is CASSIALNQPQHF.